This T cell receptor (beta chain) is from a study of T cells in Graves' hyperthyroidism and ophthalmopathy. Diagnosis relied on clinical symptoms, serum thyroxine and TRAb, thyroid ultrasound and orbital computed tomography. Only a few counts were recorded for this clonotype. CDR1 and CDR2 from the germline V gene are DFQATT and SNEGSKA (reference sequence). CDR3 length: 12 amino acids. V trimming: 7 bases; J trimming: 4 bases; junction bases outside the gene matches: 6. The source material, RNA transcripts, was used to amplify TCR beta CDR3 regions. Using the HTBI primer set, a first-round RT-PCR was run on the TCR CDR3. TCRdb reanalysed the multiplex PCR reads using MiXCR and keeps one entry per CDR3 protein. The sample has fewer than 650,000 distinct CDR3 sequences, approximately 48% seen once.

Material for sequencing was peripheral blood or thyroid tissue (not recorded which). J is TRBJ1-2 and V is TRBV20-1, with TRBD1 identical over 7 bases. The clonotype was recovered from an adult woman with Graves' disease, either hyperthyroidism or ophthalmopathy (not recorded which). CDR3 amino acids: CSVVRDSYGYTF. CDR3 DNA: TGCAGTGTCGTCCGGGACAGCTATGGCTACACCTTC.